This record covers a single T cell receptor (beta chain). This entry comes from a study of CD8 T cells in Susac syndrome. Reverse transcription of roughly 0.45 to 1 ug RNA was performed with random hexamers. Across 54 Vbeta and 13 Jbeta, immunoSEQ multiplex PCR amplified TCR beta CDR3. TCRdb recomputed calls from the immunoSEQ multiplex PCR reads with MiXCR, one row per CDR3 protein. The data hold around 280,000 distinct CDR3 sequences, with roughly 85% observed a single time. Germline V lookup: CDR1 SEHNR, CDR2 FQNEAQ (reference sequence). V was pared by 3 bases and J by 10 bases, with 7 bases between. CDR3 length: 11 residues. Sequencing of TCR beta, carried out with a high-throughput approach, was applied to CD8+ and CD4+ T cells from the blood. The multiple sclerosis controls were treatment-naive patients with relapsing-remitting disease that was stable or active. TEMRA cells were enriched by FACS, while CD8+ and CD4+ T cells were obtained through a negative isolation that was performed magnetically.

The chain couples TRBV7-9 to TRBJ2-1; D gene unclear. Specimen: CD8+ T cells from PBMCs. The receptor comes from a human donor with multiple sclerosis. The CDR3 nucleotides read TGTGCCAGCAGCTTCCAGTTCGAGCAGTTCTTC. Residues: CASSFQFEQFF.